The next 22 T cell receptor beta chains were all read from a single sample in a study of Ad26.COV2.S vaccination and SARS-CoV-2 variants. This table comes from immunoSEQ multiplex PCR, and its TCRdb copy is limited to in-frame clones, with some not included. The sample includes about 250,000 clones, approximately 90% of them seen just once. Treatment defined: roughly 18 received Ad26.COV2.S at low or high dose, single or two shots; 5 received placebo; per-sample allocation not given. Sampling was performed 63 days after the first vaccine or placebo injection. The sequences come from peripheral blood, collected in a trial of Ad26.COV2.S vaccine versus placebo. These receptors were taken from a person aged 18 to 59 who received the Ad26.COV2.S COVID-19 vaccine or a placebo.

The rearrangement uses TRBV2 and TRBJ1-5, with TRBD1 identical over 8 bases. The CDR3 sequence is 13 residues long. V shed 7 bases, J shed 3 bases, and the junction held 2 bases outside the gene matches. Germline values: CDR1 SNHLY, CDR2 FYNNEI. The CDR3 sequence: CASTGGNNQPQHF. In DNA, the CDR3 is TGTGCCAGCACAGGGGGCAACAATCAGCCCCAGCATTTT.

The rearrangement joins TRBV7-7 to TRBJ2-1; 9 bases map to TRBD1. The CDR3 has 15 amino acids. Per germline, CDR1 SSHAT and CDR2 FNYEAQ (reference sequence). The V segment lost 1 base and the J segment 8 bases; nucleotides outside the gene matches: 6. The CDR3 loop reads CASSLDGTGSDEQFF. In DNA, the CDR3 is TGTGCCAGCAGCTTAGATGGGACAGGGAGCGATGAGCAGTTCTTC.

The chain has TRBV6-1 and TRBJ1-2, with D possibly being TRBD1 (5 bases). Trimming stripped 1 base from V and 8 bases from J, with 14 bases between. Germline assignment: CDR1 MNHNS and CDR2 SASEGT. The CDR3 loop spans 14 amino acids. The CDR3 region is CASSEELGVRGYTF. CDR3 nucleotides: TGTGCCAGCAGTGAAGAGTTAGGGGTTAGGGGCTACACCTTC.

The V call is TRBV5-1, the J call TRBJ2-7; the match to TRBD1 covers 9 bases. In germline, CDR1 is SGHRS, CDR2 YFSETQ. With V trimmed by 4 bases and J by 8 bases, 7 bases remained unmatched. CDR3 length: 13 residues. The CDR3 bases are TGCGCCAGCAGCCCAGGGACAGGGAAACAGCAGTACGTC. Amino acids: CASSPGTGKQQYV.

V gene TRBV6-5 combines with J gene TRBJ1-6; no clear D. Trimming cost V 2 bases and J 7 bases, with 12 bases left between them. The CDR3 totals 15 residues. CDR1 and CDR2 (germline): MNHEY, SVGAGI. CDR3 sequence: CASSYDHTRNSPLHF. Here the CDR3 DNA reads TGTGCCAGCAGTTACGATCACACTCGAAATTCACCCCTCCACTTT.

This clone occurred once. This CDR3 is CSWGSTDTQYF. As DNA, the CDR3 is TGTTCGTGGGGCTCCACAGATACGCAGTATTTT. V gene TRBV30 combines with J gene TRBJ2-3; D is possibly TRBD1 (5 bases). This CDR3 has 11 residues. CDR1 is GTSNPN and CDR2 is SVGIG in the germline V gene (reference sequence).

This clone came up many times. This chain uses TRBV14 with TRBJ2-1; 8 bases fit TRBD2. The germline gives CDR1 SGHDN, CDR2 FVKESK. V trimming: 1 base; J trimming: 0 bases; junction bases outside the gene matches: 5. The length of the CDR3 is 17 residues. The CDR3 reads CASSQGLGGGSYNEQFF. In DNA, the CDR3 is TGTGCCAGCAGCCAAGGTCTCGGGGGGGGCTCCTACAATGAGCAGTTCTTC.

The CDR3 sequence: CASSRDRYYEQYF. CDR3 bases: TGTGCCAGCAGTCGGGACAGGTACTACGAGCAGTACTTC. J is TRBJ2-7 and V is TRBV6-5; TRBD1 matches at 8 bases. Germline CDR1 MNHEY, CDR2 SVGAGI. This CDR3 has 13 amino acids. Germline trimming cut 5 bases from V and 3 bases from J; bases unmatched to any gene: 3.

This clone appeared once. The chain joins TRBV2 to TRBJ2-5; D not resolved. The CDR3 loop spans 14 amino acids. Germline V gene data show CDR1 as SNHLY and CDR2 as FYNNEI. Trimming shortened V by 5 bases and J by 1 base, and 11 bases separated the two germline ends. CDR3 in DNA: TGTGCCAGCAGTTTGTGGGGTGGCCAAGAGACCCAGTACTTC. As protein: CASSLWGGQETQYF.

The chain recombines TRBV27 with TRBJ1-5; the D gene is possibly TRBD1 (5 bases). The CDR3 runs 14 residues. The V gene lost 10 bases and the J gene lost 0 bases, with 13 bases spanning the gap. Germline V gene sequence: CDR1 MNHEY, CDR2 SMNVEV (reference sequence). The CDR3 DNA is TGTGCCACCTCCGACAGAAATAGCAATCAGCCCCAGCATTTT. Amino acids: CATSDRNSNQPQHF.

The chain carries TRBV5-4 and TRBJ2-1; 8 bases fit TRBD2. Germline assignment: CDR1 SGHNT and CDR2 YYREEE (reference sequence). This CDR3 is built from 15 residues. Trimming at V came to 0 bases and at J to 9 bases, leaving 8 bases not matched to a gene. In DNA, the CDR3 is TGTGCCAGCAGCTTGGACGGGGGGGCCTACCGTGAGCAGTTCTTC. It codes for CASSLDGGAYREQFF. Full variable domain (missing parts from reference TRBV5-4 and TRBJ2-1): ETGVTQSPTHLIKTRGQQVTLRCSSQSGHNTVSWYQQALGQGPQFIFQYYREEENGRGNFPPRFSGLQFPNYSSELNVNALELDDSALYLCASSLDGGAYREQFFGPGTRLTVL.

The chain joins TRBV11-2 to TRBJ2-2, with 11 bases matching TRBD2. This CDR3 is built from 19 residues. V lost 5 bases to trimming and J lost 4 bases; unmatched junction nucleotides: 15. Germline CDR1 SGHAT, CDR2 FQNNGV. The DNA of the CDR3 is TGTGCCAGCAGCGCCCTAGCGGGAGGATCCCAAAGAAGCACCGGGGAGCTGTTTTTT. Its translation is CASSALAGGSQRSTGELFF.

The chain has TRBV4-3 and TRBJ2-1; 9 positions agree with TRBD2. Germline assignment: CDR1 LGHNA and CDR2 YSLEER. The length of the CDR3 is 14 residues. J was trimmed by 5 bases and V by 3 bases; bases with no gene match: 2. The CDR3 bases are TGCGCCAGCAGCCAGGCTAGCGGGGACAATGAGCAGTTCTTC. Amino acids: CASSQASGDNEQFF.

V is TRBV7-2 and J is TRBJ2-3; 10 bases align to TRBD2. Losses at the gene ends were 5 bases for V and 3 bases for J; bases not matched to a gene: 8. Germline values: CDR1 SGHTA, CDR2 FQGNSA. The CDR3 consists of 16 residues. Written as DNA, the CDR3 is TGTGCCAGCAGCAAAAAAAGCGGGGGGGCGACAGATACGCAGTATTTT. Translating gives CASSKKSGGATDTQYF.

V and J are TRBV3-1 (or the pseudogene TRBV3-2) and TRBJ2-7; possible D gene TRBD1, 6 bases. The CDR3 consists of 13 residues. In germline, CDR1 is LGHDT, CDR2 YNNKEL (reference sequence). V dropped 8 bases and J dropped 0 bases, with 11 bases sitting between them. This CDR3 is CASGGLSSYEQYF. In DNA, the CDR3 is TGTGCCAGCGGGGGCCTGAGCTCCTACGAGCAGTACTTC.

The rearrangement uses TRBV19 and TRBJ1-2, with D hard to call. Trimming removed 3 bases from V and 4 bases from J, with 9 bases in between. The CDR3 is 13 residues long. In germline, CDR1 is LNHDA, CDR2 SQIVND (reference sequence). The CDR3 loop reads CASSIGGPYGYTF. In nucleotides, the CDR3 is TGTGCCAGTAGTATCGGCGGACCCTATGGCTACACCTTC.

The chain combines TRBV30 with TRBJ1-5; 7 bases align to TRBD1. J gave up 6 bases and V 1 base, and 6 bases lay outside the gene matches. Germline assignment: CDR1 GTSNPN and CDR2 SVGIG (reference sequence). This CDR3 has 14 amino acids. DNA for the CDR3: TGTGCCTGGAGTGGACAGGGCCGGGGTCAGCCCCAGCATTTT. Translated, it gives CAWSGQGRGQPQHF.

The CDR3: CASSLRGGGSNQPQHF. As DNA, the CDR3 is TGTGCCAGCAGTTTAAGGGGGGGAGGAAGCAATCAGCCCCAGCATTTT. The chain couples TRBV27 to TRBJ1-5, with TRBD1 as a possible D gene (6 bases). Per germline, CDR1 MNHEY and CDR2 SMNVEV (reference sequence). Deletions cut 2 bases from V and 1 base from J, with 12 bases between. The CDR3 spans 16 residues.

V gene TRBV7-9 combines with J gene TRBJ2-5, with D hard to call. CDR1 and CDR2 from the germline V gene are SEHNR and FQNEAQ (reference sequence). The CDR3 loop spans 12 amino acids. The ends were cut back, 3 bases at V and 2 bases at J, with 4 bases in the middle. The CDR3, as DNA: TGTGCCAGCAGCTTCCCGCAAGAGACCCAGTACTTC. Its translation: CASSFPQETQYF. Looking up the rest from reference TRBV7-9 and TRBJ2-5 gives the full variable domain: DTGVSQNPRHKITKRGQNVTFRCDPISEHNRLYWYRQTLGQGPEFLTYFQNEAQLEKSRLLSDRFSAERPKGSFSTLEIQRTEQGDSAMYLCASSFPQETQYFGPGTRLLVL.

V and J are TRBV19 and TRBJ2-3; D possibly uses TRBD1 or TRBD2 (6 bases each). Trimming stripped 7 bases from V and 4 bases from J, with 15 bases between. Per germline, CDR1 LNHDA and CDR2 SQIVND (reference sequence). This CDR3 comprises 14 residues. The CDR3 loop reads CASKGGPTADTQYF. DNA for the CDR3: TGTGCCAGTAAGGGGGGTCCGACGGCAGATACGCAGTATTTT.

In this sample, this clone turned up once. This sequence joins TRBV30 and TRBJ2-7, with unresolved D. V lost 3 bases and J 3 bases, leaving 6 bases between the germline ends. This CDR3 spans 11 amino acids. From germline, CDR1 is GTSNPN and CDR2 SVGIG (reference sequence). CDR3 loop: CAWSHYYEQYF. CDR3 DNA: TGTGCCTGGAGCCACTACTACGAGCAGTACTTC.

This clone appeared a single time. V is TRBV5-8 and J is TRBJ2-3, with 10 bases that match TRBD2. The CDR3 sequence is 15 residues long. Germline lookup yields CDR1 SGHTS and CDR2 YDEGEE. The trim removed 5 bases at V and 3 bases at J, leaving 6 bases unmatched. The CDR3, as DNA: TGTGCCAGCAGTCCCGGGACTAGCGCGACAGATACGCAGTATTTT. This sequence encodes CASSPGTSATDTQYF.